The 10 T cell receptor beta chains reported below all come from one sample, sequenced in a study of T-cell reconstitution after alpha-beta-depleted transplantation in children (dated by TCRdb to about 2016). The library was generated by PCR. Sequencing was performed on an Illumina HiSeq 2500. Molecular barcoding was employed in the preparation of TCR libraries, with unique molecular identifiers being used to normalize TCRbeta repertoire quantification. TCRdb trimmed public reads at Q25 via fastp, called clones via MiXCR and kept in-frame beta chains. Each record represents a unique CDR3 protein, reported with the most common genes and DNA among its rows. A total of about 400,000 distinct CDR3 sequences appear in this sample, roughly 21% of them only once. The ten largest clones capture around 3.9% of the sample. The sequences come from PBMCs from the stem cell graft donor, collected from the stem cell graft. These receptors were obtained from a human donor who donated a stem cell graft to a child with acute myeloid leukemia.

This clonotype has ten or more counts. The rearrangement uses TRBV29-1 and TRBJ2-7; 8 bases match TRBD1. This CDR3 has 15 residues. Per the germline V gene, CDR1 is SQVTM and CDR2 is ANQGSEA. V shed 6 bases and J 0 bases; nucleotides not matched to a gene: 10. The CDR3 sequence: CSVKNDRGSSYEQYF. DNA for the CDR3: TGCAGCGTCAAAAACGACAGGGGAAGCTCCTACGAGCAGTACTTC.

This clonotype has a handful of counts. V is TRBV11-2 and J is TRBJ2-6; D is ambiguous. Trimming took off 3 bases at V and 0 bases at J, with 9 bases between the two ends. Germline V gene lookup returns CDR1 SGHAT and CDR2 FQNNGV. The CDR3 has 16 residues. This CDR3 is CASSFRTLSGANVLTF. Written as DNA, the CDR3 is TGTGCCAGCAGCTTCAGAACCCTCTCTGGGGCCAACGTCCTGACTTTC.

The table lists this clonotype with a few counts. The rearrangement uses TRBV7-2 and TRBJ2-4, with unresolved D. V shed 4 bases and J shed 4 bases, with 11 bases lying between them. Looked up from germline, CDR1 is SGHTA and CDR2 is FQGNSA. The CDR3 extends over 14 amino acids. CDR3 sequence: CASSSLVQKNIQYF. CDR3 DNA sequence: TGTGCCAGCAGCTCCCTAGTACAGAAAAACATTCAGTACTTC.

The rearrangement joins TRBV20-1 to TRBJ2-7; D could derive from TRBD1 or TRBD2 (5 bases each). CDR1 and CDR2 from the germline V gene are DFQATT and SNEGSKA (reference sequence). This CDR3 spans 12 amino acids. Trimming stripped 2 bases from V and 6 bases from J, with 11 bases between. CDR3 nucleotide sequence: TGCAGTGCTAGATTTTATGGGGGCGAGCAGTACTTC. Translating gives CSARFYGGEQYF.

The CDR3 sequence: CASSFAGTGNSPLHF. CDR3 in DNA: TGTGCCAGCAGTTTCGCCGGGACAGGGAATTCACCCCTCCACTTT. This sequence joins TRBV12-3 or TRBV12-4 and TRBJ1-6; 9 bases agree with TRBD1. The CDR3 extends over 15 amino acids. Losses at the gene ends were 3 bases for V and 7 bases for J; bases not matched to a gene: 4.

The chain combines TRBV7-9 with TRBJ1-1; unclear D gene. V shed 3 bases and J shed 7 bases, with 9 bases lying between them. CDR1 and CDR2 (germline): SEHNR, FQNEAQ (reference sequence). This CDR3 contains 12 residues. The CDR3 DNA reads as TGTGCCAGCAGCTTTTACCGGGATGAAGCTTTCTTT. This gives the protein CASSFYRDEAFF.

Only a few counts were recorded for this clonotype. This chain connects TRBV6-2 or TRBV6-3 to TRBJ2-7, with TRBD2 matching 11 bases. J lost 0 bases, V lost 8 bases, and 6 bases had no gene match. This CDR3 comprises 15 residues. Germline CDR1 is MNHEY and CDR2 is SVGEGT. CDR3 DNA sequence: TGTGCCAGCGGAGGGGGACTAGCGGTCTCCTACGAGCAGTACTTC. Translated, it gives CASGGGLAVSYEQYF.

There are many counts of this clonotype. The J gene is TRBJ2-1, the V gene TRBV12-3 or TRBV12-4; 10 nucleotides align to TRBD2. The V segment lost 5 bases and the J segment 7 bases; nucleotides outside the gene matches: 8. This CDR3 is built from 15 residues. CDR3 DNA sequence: TGTGCCAGCAGTCCACCGGGACTAGCGTCGAATGAGCAGTTCTTC. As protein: CASSPPGLASNEQFF.

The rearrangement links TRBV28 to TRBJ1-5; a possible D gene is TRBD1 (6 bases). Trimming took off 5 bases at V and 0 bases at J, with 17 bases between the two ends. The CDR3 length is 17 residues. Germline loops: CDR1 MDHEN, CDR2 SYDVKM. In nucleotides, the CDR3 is TGTGCCAGCAGTGGCGGACAGTCACCTTATAGCAATCAGCCCCAGCATTTT. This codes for CASSGGQSPYSNQPQHF.

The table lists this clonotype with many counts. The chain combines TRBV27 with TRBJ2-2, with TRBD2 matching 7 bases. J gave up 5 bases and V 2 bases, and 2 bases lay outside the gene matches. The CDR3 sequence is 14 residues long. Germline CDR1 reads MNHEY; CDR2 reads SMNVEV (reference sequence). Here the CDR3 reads CASSLLSGTGELFF. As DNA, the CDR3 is TGTGCCAGCAGTTTACTTAGCGGGACCGGGGAGCTGTTTTTT.